Listed below are T cell receptor beta chains from one sample, sequenced in a study of PD-1 blockade in classical Hodgkin lymphoma. Assay used: immunoSEQ multiplex PCR; TCRdb lists only in-frame clones, some missing. Of almost 95,000 clones listed, nearly 85% are singletons. The source material was peripheral blood mononuclear cells (PBMCs), sampled before the fourth cycle of nivolumab. These TCRs come from a human donor with classical Hodgkin lymphoma. The CDR3 runs from the conserved cysteine through the conserved F or W. D genes are given only for firm matches. Only some rows state a clone size, as once, few, many or a class for expanded clones.

j_call: TRBJ1-2
v_call: TRBV4-1
clone_size: -
d_call: -
cdr3_nt: TGCGCCAGCAGCCAAGATGAGGATACAGTCCTAAACTATGGCTACACCTTC
cdr3_aa: CASSQDEDTVLNYGYTF

j_call: TRBJ1-2
v_call: TRBV9
clone_size: -
d_call: -
cdr3_nt: TGTGCCAGCAGCGTGACAGCCTATGGCTACACCTTC
cdr3_aa: CASSVTAYGYTF

j_call: TRBJ1-2
v_call: TRBV15
clone_size: once
d_call: -
cdr3_nt: TGTGCCACCAGCAGAGGGGAGCAGGAGTATGGCTACACCTTC
cdr3_aa: CATSRGEQEYGYTF

j_call: TRBJ2-2
v_call: TRBV29-1
clone_size: -
d_call: -
cdr3_nt: TGCAGCGTTGCCCTCCTCGGGGAGCTGTTTTTT
cdr3_aa: CSVALLGELFF

j_call: TRBJ2-1
v_call: TRBV6-5
clone_size: -
d_call: -
cdr3_nt: TGTGCCAGCTGGGGGAGGAACTCCTACAATGAGCAGTTCTTC
cdr3_aa: CASWGRNSYNEQFF

j_call: TRBJ1-2
v_call: TRBV2
clone_size: -
d_call: -
cdr3_nt: TGTACCAGCATTGCTGGGGGGGCAGGTGGCTACACCTTC
cdr3_aa: CTSIAGGAGGYTF

j_call: TRBJ2-1
v_call: TRBV27
clone_size: -
d_call: -
cdr3_nt: TGTGCCAGCAGTTTCCAGGGAATCGAATACAATGAGCAGTTCTTC
cdr3_aa: CASSFQGIEYNEQFF

j_call: TRBJ1-2
v_call: TRBV28
clone_size: -
d_call: TRBD1
cdr3_nt: TGTGCCAGCAGTTGGGGGCAGGGGGCGTTTGGCTACACCTTC
cdr3_aa: CASSWGQGAFGYTF

j_call: TRBJ2-7
v_call: TRBV10-3
clone_size: -
d_call: -
cdr3_nt: TGTGCCAGTGGGGTGGGCGAGCAGTACTTC
cdr3_aa: CASGVGEQYF

j_call: TRBJ2-2
v_call: TRBV7-9
clone_size: -
d_call: -
cdr3_nt: TGTGCCAGCAGTTTCACCACCGGGGAGCTGTTTTTT
cdr3_aa: CASSFTTGELFF

j_call: TRBJ2-1
v_call: TRBV19
clone_size: -
d_call: TRBD2
cdr3_nt: TGTGCCAGTAGTCTCTCGGGACTAGCCGGTTATTGGCAGTTCTTC
cdr3_aa: CASSLSGLAGYWQFF

j_call: TRBJ2-2
v_call: TRBV10-3
clone_size: -
d_call: TRBD1
cdr3_nt: TGTGCCATCAGTGAAACAGGGGACGGGGAGCTGTTTTTT
cdr3_aa: CAISETGDGELFF

j_call: TRBJ2-7
v_call: TRBV27
clone_size: -
d_call: TRBD1
cdr3_nt: TGTGCCAGCAGTCCCCTCGACAGGGACGAGCAGTACTTC
cdr3_aa: CASSPLDRDEQYF

j_call: TRBJ1-1
v_call: TRBV5-1
clone_size: -
d_call: -
cdr3_nt: TGCGCCAGCAGCTTGAAACCGAACACTGAAGCTTTCTTT
cdr3_aa: CASSLKPNTEAFF

j_call: TRBJ2-1
v_call: TRBV7-6
clone_size: -
d_call: -
cdr3_nt: TGTGCCAGCAGCTTAGGGGTAGCCATAACTTACAATGAGCAGTTCTTC
cdr3_aa: CASSLGVAITYNEQFF

j_call: TRBJ2-3
v_call: TRBV18
clone_size: -
d_call: -
cdr3_nt: TGTGCCAGCTCACCACTAGTCACAGATACGCAGTATTTT
cdr3_aa: CASSPLVTDTQYF

j_call: TRBJ2-1
v_call: TRBV28
clone_size: -
d_call: TRBD1
cdr3_nt: TGTGCCAGCTTAAGGCAGGGGGCTAGGAATGAGCAGTTCTTC
cdr3_aa: CASLRQGARNEQFF

j_call: TRBJ2-1
v_call: TRBV18
clone_size: -
d_call: -
cdr3_nt: TGTGCCAGCTCACCGCCAGATTACAATGAGCAGTTCTTC
cdr3_aa: CASSPPDYNEQFF

j_call: TRBJ2-4
v_call: TRBV4-1
clone_size: -
d_call: TRBD2
cdr3_nt: TGCGCCAGCAGCCAGGGACTAGCGGGAGGAGTCAAAAACATTCAGTACTTC
cdr3_aa: CASSQGLAGGVKNIQYF

j_call: TRBJ2-3
v_call: TRBV12-1
clone_size: once
d_call: -
cdr3_nt: TGTGCCAGCAGCTATGAGTTAACAGATACGCAGTATTTT
cdr3_aa: CASSYELTDTQYF

j_call: TRBJ2-7
v_call: TRBV18
clone_size: few
d_call: -
cdr3_nt: TGTGCCACGTCAATTGGCGCTACCTACGAGCAGTACTTC
cdr3_aa: CATSIGATYEQYF

j_call: TRBJ2-1
v_call: TRBV10-3
clone_size: few
d_call: -
cdr3_nt: TGTGCCATCAGTGCGGGAGAGCCGCAGTTCTTC
cdr3_aa: CAISAGEPQFF

j_call: TRBJ2-7
v_call: TRBV6-1
clone_size: -
d_call: TRBD1
cdr3_nt: TGTGCCAGCATGGGACAGCGTCTACCCTACGAGCAGTACTTC
cdr3_aa: CASMGQRLPYEQYF

j_call: TRBJ2-7
v_call: TRBV5-1
clone_size: -
d_call: -
cdr3_nt: TGCGCCAGCAGCTTGAGGCTAGCTACTGACGAGCAGTACTTC
cdr3_aa: CASSLRLATDEQYF

j_call: TRBJ2-7
v_call: TRBV5-5
clone_size: once
d_call: TRBD2
cdr3_nt: TGTGCCAGCAGCTTGGGGGCGACTAGCGGCTACGAGCAGTACTTC
cdr3_aa: CASSLGATSGYEQYF

j_call: TRBJ2-5
v_call: TRBV29-1
clone_size: -
d_call: -
cdr3_nt: TGCAGCGTTGGCGGGGCAGGGGGGGAGACCCAGTACTTC
cdr3_aa: CSVGGAGGETQYF

j_call: TRBJ2-7
v_call: TRBV27
clone_size: -
d_call: TRBD2
cdr3_nt: TGTGCCAGCAGTCCGCTGGGGGCGGGAGGACACCTATACGAGCAGTACTTC
cdr3_aa: CASSPLGAGGHLYEQYF

j_call: TRBJ2-7
v_call: TRBV27
clone_size: -
d_call: -
cdr3_nt: TGTGCCAGCAGCCCCGGACAGACCTACGAGCAGTACTTC
cdr3_aa: CASSPGQTYEQYF

j_call: TRBJ1-3
v_call: TRBV7-2
clone_size: -
d_call: -
cdr3_nt: TGTGCCAGCAGCCCTGATTGGGGGCGTGGAAACACCATATATTTT
cdr3_aa: CASSPDWGRGNTIYF

j_call: TRBJ1-4
v_call: TRBV5-4
clone_size: -
d_call: -
cdr3_nt: TGTGCCAGCAGTAACAGGGCTGTGAATGAAAAACTGTTTTTT
cdr3_aa: CASSNRAVNEKLFF

j_call: TRBJ2-7
v_call: TRBV7-9
clone_size: -
d_call: -
cdr3_nt: TGTGCCAGCAGCTTAGACCCAGGGAGTTACGAGCAGTACTTC
cdr3_aa: CASSLDPGSYEQYF

j_call: TRBJ2-1
v_call: TRBV6-5
clone_size: -
d_call: -
cdr3_nt: TGTGCCAGCACGGGCCAGCGGACCTACAATGAGCAGTTCTTC
cdr3_aa: CASTGQRTYNEQFF

j_call: TRBJ1-4
v_call: TRBV18
clone_size: -
d_call: -
cdr3_nt: TGTGCCAGCTCACCAAACACGGGGGAAAAACTGTTTTTT
cdr3_aa: CASSPNTGEKLFF

j_call: TRBJ1-2
v_call: TRBV29-1
clone_size: few
d_call: -
cdr3_nt: TGCAGCGTTGAGGTCGGACGAGGCTACACCTTC
cdr3_aa: CSVEVGRGYTF

j_call: TRBJ2-7
v_call: TRBV11-2
clone_size: -
d_call: -
cdr3_nt: TGTGCCAGCAGCTCCCTCTCGGGACACCACTACGAGCAGTACTTC
cdr3_aa: CASSSLSGHHYEQYF

j_call: TRBJ1-3
v_call: TRBV5-1
clone_size: -
d_call: -
cdr3_nt: TGCGCCAGCAGCTTGGCCTCTGGAAACACCATATATTTT
cdr3_aa: CASSLASGNTIYF

j_call: TRBJ2-7
v_call: TRBV5-1
clone_size: -
d_call: -
cdr3_nt: TGCGCCAGCAGCCCGACTGGCGGGCCCCCCTACGAGCAGTACTTC
cdr3_aa: CASSPTGGPPYEQYF

j_call: TRBJ2-7
v_call: TRBV30
clone_size: -
d_call: TRBD2
cdr3_nt: TGTGCCTGGAGTGTCGGCGGGAGCTCCTACGAGCAGTACTTC
cdr3_aa: CAWSVGGSSYEQYF

j_call: TRBJ2-2
v_call: TRBV6-5
clone_size: -
d_call: -
cdr3_nt: TGTGCCAGCGGTAACGTTCGGAACACCGGGGAGCTGTTTTTT
cdr3_aa: CASGNVRNTGELFF

j_call: TRBJ2-1
v_call: TRBV5-6
clone_size: -
d_call: -
cdr3_nt: TGTGCCAGCAGCTTGGTCGGGACCGATAATGAGCAGTTCTTC
cdr3_aa: CASSLVGTDNEQFF

j_call: TRBJ2-1
v_call: TRBV7-9
clone_size: -
d_call: -
cdr3_nt: TGTGCCTCAAAAGGGGGCGGGAACAATGAGCAGTTCTTC
cdr3_aa: CASKGGGNNEQFF

j_call: TRBJ2-7
v_call: TRBV10-2
clone_size: -
d_call: TRBD2
cdr3_nt: TGCGCCAGCAGTGCGGGACTAGCGGGAGTAGACGAGCAGTACTTC
cdr3_aa: CASSAGLAGVDEQYF

j_call: TRBJ1-5
v_call: TRBV5-1
clone_size: few
d_call: TRBD1
cdr3_nt: TGCGCCAGCAGCGAGGGACAGTCAAATCAGCCCCAGCATTTT
cdr3_aa: CASSEGQSNQPQHF

j_call: TRBJ2-7
v_call: TRBV19
clone_size: -
d_call: TRBD2
cdr3_nt: TGTGCCAGTAGTATCAGCGGGAGGAGCTACGAGCAGTACTTC
cdr3_aa: CASSISGRSYEQYF